The T cell receptor beta chain under discussion was sequenced for a study of vaccination and CD4 T cells after COVID-19 (dated by TCRdb to the early 2020s). Describing the broader study: Convalescent patients had a positive SARS-CoV-2 result on nasal swab PCR, and of these patients, nine had mild disease and one had severe disease. For stimulating the cultures, overlapping spike peptide pools were used, derived from SARS-CoV-2 as well as from the common cold coronaviruses HCoV-NL63, HCoV-OC43 and HCoV-229E. The time from the second vaccine dose to post-vaccine blood sampling had a median of roughly 70 days and ranged from about 13 to 250 days. In around 9 COVID-19 convalescent patients and a few infection-naive healthy vaccine recipients, researchers compared the spike-specific CD4+ TCR repertoire from before mRNA vaccination with the repertoire from after. The convalescent cohort included six males and four females, with two Hispanic individuals, seven Caucasians, two Asians and one multiracial person. Each participant got two doses of either the Pfizer-BioNTech BNT162b2 vaccine (n=8) or the Moderna mRNA-1273 vaccine (n=2). Post-COVID blood samples were collected from convalescent patients a median of around 96 days after diagnosis, with a range of roughly 30 to 170 days. Control cultures received a CEFX viral epitope pool as the positive control, an HIV-1 Nef peptide pool as the negative control, or no peptide. Overall study results and their limits: Of the vaccine-specific clones in convalescent patients, 304 of 307, or nearly all, reacted only to SARS-CoV-2 spike and did not cross-react with common cold coronaviruses. The study included relatively few convalescent patients and did not analyze early timepoints after natural infection. In convalescent patients, a median around 85% of post-vaccine SARS-CoV-2-reactive clones were detected only after vaccination, and vaccine-specific priming was suggested by this finding. Although the median number of SARS-CoV-2-reactive clonotypes went up from approximately 20 after infection to around 39 after vaccination, the increase was not significant.

A word on this clonotype: There is no known antigen for this receptor. Base quality data are lacking; no much larger clone is found one base away.

Receptor amplification or capture employed PCR. DNA from cultured CD4+ T cells underwent TCR sequencing with the Oncomine TCR Beta short-read assay at the Johns Hopkins FTIC core. The QIAamp micro DNA kit was used to extract genomic DNA from the cultured CD4+ T cells. Oncomine TCR Beta libraries from cultured CD4+ T cells were pooled with unique dual indexes and sequenced on an Illumina iSeq 100. On the authors' methods: Non-productive sequences were removed, and CDR3s not starting with C, not ending with F or W, or shorter than 7 amino acids were discarded. Antigen-specific clonotypes were identified with the MANAFEST web application by comparing peptide-stimulated wells with reference and other culture wells. An FDR below 0.05, an odds ratio above 5, and a productive frequency above 0.1% in at least two of three replicate wells were required for clones to be considered positive. A clonotype counted as cross-reactive if it showed significant expansion both in the SARS-CoV-2 spike wells and in at least one common cold coronavirus spike condition. CDR3 homology was assessed with Levenshtein distances (stringdist) and unrooted phylogenetic trees (ape) in R version 3.6.1. The public reads were run again by TCRdb, first through fastp at Q25 and then through MiXCR, and only productive beta chains were kept. Records with the same CDR3 protein are collapsed into one entry carrying the most frequent genes and DNA. These V and J calls are TCRdb output, not the study's own analysis. Within this sample are 15,000 to 20,000 distinct CDR3 sequences, with 25% to 30% of them counted one time only. The leading ten clones occupy around a sixth of the sample.

V gives up 6 bases and J gives up 5 bases, and the segment between their germline ends measures 16 bases. In the germline V gene (reference sequence), CDR1 corresponds to DFQATT and CDR2 to SNEGSKA. Its CDR3 holds 13 amino acids, cysteine through phenylalanine. This entry keeps only the CDR3 DNA: 39 bases, framed from base 1. This specimen's treatment or condition label, per the study, means: approximately nine-day PBMC culture with coronavirus spike peptide pools or control peptides (ViraFEST assay). The ViraFEST assay, used in the study, expanded antigen-specific T cells with peptide pools and then identified the expanded clonotypes through TCR sequencing. The positive SARS-CoV-2 PCR tests of the convalescent patients were dated from March to December 2020, before the Alpha, Beta and Delta variants emerged in the United States. Each well held roughly 2.2 million PBMCs cultured in IMDM containing approximately 5% human AB serum and 9 to 10 IU/ml IL-2, with roughly 10 ug/ml peptide pools added. On days 3 and 7, half of the culture medium was replaced with fresh IL-2-containing medium. Once the cells had been in culture for around 10 days, the EasySep CD4+ T cell isolation kit was used to isolate CD4+ T cells by negative selection. Ficoll-Paque Plus gradient centrifugation was used to isolate PBMCs from whole blood, and the isolated PBMCs were then either used fresh or cryopreserved at -140C. Culture conditions were generally each tested in triplicate wells.

The chain joins TRBV20-1 to TRBJ1-1, with the D gene too uncertain to name. This clonotype was sampled from a human donor with COVID-19. Material: cultured CD4+ T cells from blood. The CDR3 in this case is CSAQSQLSTEAFF. In nucleotides, the sequence is TGCAGTGCACAAAGTCAGCTTTCGACTGAAGCTTTCTTT.